A single sample gave rise to the 8 T cell receptor beta chains below, sequenced in a study of blood T cell repertoires in COVID-19. Sequencing used immunoSEQ multiplex PCR; TCRdb keeps in-frame clones, though not all of them. The sample yields approximately 230,000 clones, 85% to 90% seen once. The sequencing input was PBMCs or T cells enriched from blood (not recorded which). These receptors all stem from a man between 40 and 49 years old who had recovered from COVID-19.

The chain employs TRBV5-1 and TRBJ2-1; 11 bases fit TRBD2. CDR3 length: 15 residues. Germline-derived CDR1 and CDR2 are SGHRS and YFSETQ. The J segment lost 7 bases and the V segment lost 6 bases, leaving 9 bases of the junction unmatched. CDR3 bases: TGCGCCAGCAAACTCCAGGCTAGCGGGGGGAATGAGCAGTTCTTC. Its protein is CASKLQASGGNEQFF.

This clone was counted a few times. The rearrangement uses TRBV11-2 and TRBJ1-3, with unresolved D. Trimming left V 2 bases short and J 3 bases short, with 23 bases between. This CDR3 contains 19 residues. Looked up from germline, CDR1 is SGHAT and CDR2 is FQNNGV. In DNA form, the CDR3 reads TGTGCCAGCAGCTTAAAGTGGGCAGGCTCCATCCTTGGTGGAAACACCATATATTTT. Its translation: CASSLKWAGSILGGNTIYF.

This clone was seen repeatedly, ten times or more. The V gene is TRBV6-4, the J gene TRBJ2-7; D may be TRBD1 (5 bases). Germline CDR1 reads MRHNA; CDR2 reads SNTAGT. The CDR3 runs to 14 residues. Trimming pared 7 bases from V and 0 bases from J, leaving 13 bases between. CDR3 DNA: TGTGCCAGCAAGGAACAGGTGAACTCCTACGAGCAGTACTTC. Translating gives CASKEQVNSYEQYF.

The J gene is TRBJ2-1, the V gene TRBV10-3, with 7 bases lining up with TRBD2. Trimming cost V 4 bases and J 1 base; bases outside gene matches: 7. Germline V gene data show CDR1 as ENHRY and CDR2 as SYGVKD. The CDR3 contains 16 residues. This chain's CDR3 is CAISGIAGPSYNEQFF. The DNA for the CDR3 is TGTGCCATCAGTGGAATAGCGGGCCCTTCCTACAATGAGCAGTTCTTC.

This chain uses TRBV6-5 with TRBJ1-3; 8 nucleotides match TRBD1. J lost 8 bases, V lost 2 bases, and 5 bases had no gene match. The CDR3 runs 14 residues. Germline CDR1 MNHEY, CDR2 SVGAGI. The DNA of the CDR3 is TGTGCCAGCAGTTACGACAGGGGCAGGGACACCATATATTTT. Translated, it gives CASSYDRGRDTIYF.

This CDR3 reads CASSHTGAGQPQHF. In DNA, the CDR3 is TGCGCCAGCAGCCATACAGGGGCGGGTCAGCCCCAGCATTTT. This sequence joins TRBV4-3 and TRBJ1-5; 7 nucleotides match TRBD1. J lost 6 bases, V lost 3 bases, and 5 bases had no gene match. The CDR3 is 14 amino acids. CDR1 and CDR2 from the germline V gene are LGHNA and YSLEER.

The chain has TRBV7-2 and TRBJ2-5; 9 positions match TRBD1. The germline V gene has CDR1 SGHTA and CDR2 FQGNSA. The CDR3 spans 13 residues. V dropped 1 base and J dropped 9; count of bases not matched to a gene: 3. The CDR3 sequence is CASSLGGDRAQYF. CDR3 nucleotides: TGTGCCAGCAGCTTAGGCGGGGACAGGGCCCAGTACTTC.

The chain carries TRBV18 and TRBJ2-7, with 7 bases identical to TRBD2. Germline CDR1 and CDR2: KGHSH and LQKENI. The J segment lost 2 bases and the V segment lost 2 bases, leaving 9 bases of the junction unmatched. This CDR3 spans 16 amino acids. CDR3: CASSPSGGANAYEQYF. CDR3 nucleotide sequence: TGTGCCAGCTCACCATCGGGGGGTGCCAATGCCTACGAGCAGTACTTC.